This entry describes one T cell receptor (beta chain). This sample is drawn from a study of tumor and adjacent non-tumor tissue in lung cancer. Overall study context: Aged roughly 31 to 80 years, patients included fewer than 11 men and about 5 women with stage I to III disease. Samples averaged around 4 million productive TCRbeta reads each.

No cell sorting was done before RNA was extracted from the tissue. Distant lung tissue was collected more than 3 cm away from the tumor edge. TCRbeta libraries were built with three rounds of nested PCR, modified from ARM-PCR. TCRdb re-derived calls from the multiplex PCR reads in MiXCR, one entry per CDR3 protein. The sample contains around 57,000 distinct CDR3 sequences, around two thirds of which appear only once. The CDR3 is 11 amino acids. The germline V gene has CDR1 DFQATT and CDR2 SNEGSKA (reference sequence). V was pared by 2 bases and J by 9 bases, with 8 bases between. The chain is built from TRBV20-1 and TRBJ2-1; tentatively, D is TRBD2 (6 bases). The TCR originated in an older man with non-small cell lung cancer. The specimen was distant non-tumor lung tissue. This chain's CDR3 is CSARTEGEQFF. The DNA of the CDR3 is TGCAGTGCTAGAACGGAGGGTGAGCAGTTCTTC.